Ten or more counts support the clone carrying this T cell receptor beta chain. One end of the junction does not line up with germline, which may come from a read error. The CDR3 extends over 15 amino acids. Looked up from germline, CDR1 is LGHNA and CDR2 is YSLEER. Making TCR beta cDNA involved approximately 480 ng total RNA and a constant-region primer. Investigators got TCR beta libraries out of three nested multiplex PCR rounds, done with slightly modified ARM-PCR. Each of the first two PCR rounds ran about 9 cycles with TRBV1-TRBV30 forward and C-beta reverse primers. TCRdb reprocessed the multiplex PCR reads via MiXCR and lists one record per CDR3 protein. The profile shows roughly 70,000 distinct CDR3 sequences, about three quarters of them singletons. This entry comes from a study of tumor-infiltrating lymphocytes in primary liver carcinoma. Unsorted bulk tissue (roughly 17-34 mg) underwent RNA and DNA co-extraction.

The source of this sequence is a man between 35 and 55 years old with primary liver carcinoma and hepatitis B virus infection. Sample: liver tumor tissue from sampling region 4. Subset defined: tumor region T4, right-lateral pole. This chain connects TRBV4-3 to TRBJ2-5; the match to TRBD1 covers 9 bases. The CDR3 nucleotides read TGCGTCAGCAGCCATCGGGGACAGGGTGAGGAGACCCAGTACTTC. Translating gives CVSSHRGQGEETQYF.